Many counts were recorded for the clone carrying this TCR beta chain. Its matching antigen is unknown. These data belong to a study of human T cells and chemical hapten exposure. Whole-study context: Patch tests put 0.01% DPC on the upper back, read at 6 days. General study findings and limits: It should be noted that donors had alopecia, so their immune response may differ from healthy people's. Expanded TCRs showed more large CDR3 clusters than pre-sensitization or healthy control sets.

Germline V lookup: CDR1 SGHNT, CDR2 YYREEE (reference sequence). Trimming left V 4 bases short and J 0 bases short, with 11 bases between. The CDR3 has 14 residues. Time point defined: patch test 3, about 24 weeks after DPC sensitization. Regarding treatment: therapeutic diphenylcyclopropenone sensitization with weekly scalp DPC. Individual cDNA molecules each carried unique molecular identifiers attached by the library. MiXCR was run by TCRdb on the RACE reads, yielding one entry per CDR3 protein. The table records tens of thousands of distinct CDR3 sequences, approximately 13% of them present only once.

This sample comprised whole blood, obtained in connection with sensitization to the hapten diphenylcyclopropenone (DPC). This TCR was sampled from a woman between 50 and 59 years old with alopecia areata. Some clones in this sample may be carry-over from other donors' samples. The rearrangement links TRBV5-4 to TRBJ2-7; TRBD1 might be the D (6 bases). The CDR3 DNA reads as TGTGCCAGCAGCATACAGGGCCCCTCCTACGAGCAGTACTTC. It is translated as CASSIQGPSYEQYF.